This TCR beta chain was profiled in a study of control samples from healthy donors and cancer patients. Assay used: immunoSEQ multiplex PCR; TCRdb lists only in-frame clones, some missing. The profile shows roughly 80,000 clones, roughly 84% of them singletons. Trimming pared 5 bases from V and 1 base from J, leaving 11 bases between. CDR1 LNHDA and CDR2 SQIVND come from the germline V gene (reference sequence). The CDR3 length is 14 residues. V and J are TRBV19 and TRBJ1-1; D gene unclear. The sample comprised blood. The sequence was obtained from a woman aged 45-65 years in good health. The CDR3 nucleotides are TGTGCCAGTAGTGAGGGCAGGAGGAACACTGAAGCTTTCTTT. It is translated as CASSEGRRNTEAFF.